The clone carrying this TCR beta chain has more than one count but fewer than ten. What it binds is not known. This sample stems from a study of cytomegalovirus exposure and HLA in healthy donors. Findings and limits, study-wide: Later on, a genetic analysis was performed. It linked a missense variant in DCLRE1C with V- and J-gene trimming of TCR beta. Looking again later, the authors saw that most CMV-associated TCR beta chains seemed HLA-restricted. Later on, an analysis tied under 20,000 TCR beta sequences to HLA alleles at 0.05 false discovery rate.

With 60 Vbeta and 13 Jbeta primers, the PCR was carried out. Libraries were prepared by immunoSEQ multiplex PCR; TCRdb keeps only in-frame clonotypes and omits some of them. This sample yields hundreds of thousands of clones, of which more than 75% are seen a single time; over 3.5% belongs to the top ten. There are 14 residues in the CDR3. Trimming removed 0 bases from V and 8 bases from J, with 11 bases in between. Germline values: CDR1 SGHDT, CDR2 YYEEEE. This clonotype was sampled from a male donor in good health and CMV-seronegative. Sequencing was carried out using PBMCs. The V call is TRBV5-6, the J call TRBJ1-4, with no clear D. CDR3 sequence: CASSLGQAGEKLFF. The CDR3, as DNA: TGTGCCAGCAGCTTGGGGCAGGCGGGGGAAAAACTGTTTTTT. Full variable domain (missing parts from reference TRBV5-6 and TRBJ1-4): DAGVTQSPTHLIKTRGQQVTLRCSPKSGHDTVSWYQQALGQGPQFIFQYYEEEERQRGNFPDRFSGHQFPNYSSELNVNALLLGDSALYLCASSLGQAGEKLFFGSGTQLSVL.